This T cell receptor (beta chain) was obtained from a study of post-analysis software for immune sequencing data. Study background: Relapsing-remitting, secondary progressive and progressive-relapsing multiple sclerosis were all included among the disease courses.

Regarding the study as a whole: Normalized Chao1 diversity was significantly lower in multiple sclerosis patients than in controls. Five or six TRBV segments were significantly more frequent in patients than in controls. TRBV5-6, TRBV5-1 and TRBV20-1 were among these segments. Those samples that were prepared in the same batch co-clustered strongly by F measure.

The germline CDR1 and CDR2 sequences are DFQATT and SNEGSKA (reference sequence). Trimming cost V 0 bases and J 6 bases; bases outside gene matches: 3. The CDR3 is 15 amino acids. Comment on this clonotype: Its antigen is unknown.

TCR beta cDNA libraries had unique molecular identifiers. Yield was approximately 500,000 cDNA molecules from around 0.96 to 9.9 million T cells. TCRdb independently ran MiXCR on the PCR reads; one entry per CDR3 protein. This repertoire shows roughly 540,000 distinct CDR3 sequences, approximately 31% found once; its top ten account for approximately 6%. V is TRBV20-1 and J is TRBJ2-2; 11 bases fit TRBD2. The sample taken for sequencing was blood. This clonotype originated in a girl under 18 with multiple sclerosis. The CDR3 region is CSARDVAGGAGELFF. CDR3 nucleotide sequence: TGCAGTGCTAGAGACGTAGCGGGGGGGGCCGGGGAGCTGTTTTTT.